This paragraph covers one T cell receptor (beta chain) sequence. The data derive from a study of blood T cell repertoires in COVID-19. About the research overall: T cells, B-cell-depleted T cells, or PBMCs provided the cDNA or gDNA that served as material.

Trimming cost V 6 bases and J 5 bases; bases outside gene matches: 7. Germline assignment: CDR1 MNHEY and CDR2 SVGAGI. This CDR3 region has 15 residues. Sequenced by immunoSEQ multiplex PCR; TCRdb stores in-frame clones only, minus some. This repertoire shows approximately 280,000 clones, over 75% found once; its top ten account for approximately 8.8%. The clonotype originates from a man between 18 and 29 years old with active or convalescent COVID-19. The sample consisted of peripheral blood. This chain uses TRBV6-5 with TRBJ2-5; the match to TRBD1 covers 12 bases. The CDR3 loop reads CASSLGQGAQETQYF. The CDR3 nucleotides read TGTGCCAGCAGCCTGGGACAGGGGGCGCAGGAGACCCAGTACTTC.